These T cell receptor beta chains were read from a single sample in a study of blood T cell repertoires in COVID-19. Sequenced by immunoSEQ multiplex PCR; TCRdb stores in-frame clones only, minus some. In the table there are tens of thousands of clones, 70% to 75% of which are singletons. Input material: peripheral blood. These receptors originate from a woman between 45 and 60 years old with active or convalescent COVID-19. The CDR3 runs from the conserved cysteine through the conserved F or W. The D gene is left open where the match is weak. Clone sizes are given selectively: once, few, many, or a class where the clone is expanded.

>.|.|TRBV5-1|TRBJ2-7
TGCGCCAGCAGCTTGCAATTACAGGGCTACGAGCAGTACTTC
CASSLQLQGYEQYF
>TRBD1|.|TRBV7-6|TRBJ2-7
TGTGCCAGCAGCCCCCGACAGGGGGCCCCCGGGCTTAGTCCCTACGAGCAGTACTTC
CASSPRQGAPGLSPYEQYF
>TRBD1|.|TRBV5-6|TRBJ2-7
TGTGCCAGCAGCTCGACAGGGAATCCCCTCGAGCAGTACTTC
CASSSTGNPLEQYF
>.|once|TRBV29-1|TRBJ1-1
TGCAGCGTTGAAACAGGGACATACACTGAAGCTTTCTTT
CSVETGTYTEAFF
>.|.|TRBV2|TRBJ2-7
TGTGCCAGCAGTTCGAGCTCCTACGAGCAGTACTTC
CASSSSSYEQYF
>TRBD2|.|TRBV18|TRBJ2-1
TGTGCCAGCTCACCTTTTAGCGGGATCCCCGGCTCCTACAATGAGCAGTTCTTC
CASSPFSGIPGSYNEQFF
>.|.|TRBV7-9|TRBJ1-1
TGTGCCAGCAGCACTTACCGGGGCACTGAAGCTTTCTTT
CASSTYRGTEAFF
>.|.|TRBV28|TRBJ2-1
TGTGCCAGCACCGTCGCTGGCCGATTATACAATGAGCAGTTCTTC
CASTVAGRLYNEQFF
>.|few|TRBV6-6|TRBJ2-2
TGTGCCAGCAGTGACACCCGAGAGCTGTTTTTT
CASSDTRELFF
>.|once|TRBV19|TRBJ2-3
TGTGCCAGTCGACCCAATGGGGCATGGACAGATACGCAGTATTTT
CASRPNGAWTDTQYF
>.|.|TRBV5-1|TRBJ2-7
TGCGCCAGCAGCTTGAGGGCTAGCGCTTCCTACGAGCAGTACTTC
CASSLRASASYEQYF
>TRBD2|.|TRBV18|TRBJ2-1
TGTGCCAGCTCACGGACCTCCGGGACTAGCGGGACTAGCTCCTACAATGAGCAGTTCTTC
CASSRTSGTSGTSSYNEQFF
>.|.|TRBV7-8|TRBJ2-3
TGTGCCAGCAGCTACGTGGAGAGGAACACAGATACGCAGTATTTT
CASSYVERNTDTQYF
>.|.|TRBV5-1|TRBJ1-1
TGCGCCAGCAGCTTGAGACATAAGAACACTGAAGCTTTCTTT
CASSLRHKNTEAFF
>TRBD2|.|TRBV11-2|TRBJ2-7
TGTGCCAGCAGCTTAGCCGGGACTAGATATTTTTACGAGCAGTACTTC
CASSLAGTRYFYEQYF
>.|.|TRBV6-5|TRBJ1-1
TGTGCCAGCAGGGCGGGGCAGTACACTGAAGCTTTCTTT
CASRAGQYTEAFF
>.|.|TRBV5-6|TRBJ2-3
TGTGCCAGCAGCTTGGTTCGGGGCACAGATACGCAGTATTTT
CASSLVRGTDTQYF
>TRBD1|.|TRBV20-1|TRBJ2-7
TGCAGTGCTAGTTCTTTAGACAGGGTAGACGAGCAGTACTTC
CSASSLDRVDEQYF
>TRBD2|.|TRBV15|TRBJ2-1
TGTGCCACCAGCAGCCAGGGTTTGAGGGGACTAGCGGGAGCCCCCTCCTACAATGAGCAGTTCTTC
CATSSQGLRGLAGAPSYNEQFF
>TRBD1|few|TRBV2|TRBJ2-3
TGTGCCAGCAGGCCAACAGGGGCAGATACGCAGTATTTT
CASRPTGADTQYF
>TRBD1|once|TRBV7-9|TRBJ2-5
TGTGCCAGCAGCGCATGGACAGGGTCCCTAGAGACCCAGTACTTC
CASSAWTGSLETQYF
>.|many|TRBV7-9|TRBJ2-1
TGTGCCAGCAGCTTCGGGGGTAGGAATGAGCAGTTCTTC
CASSFGGRNEQFF
>TRBD2|once|TRBV14|TRBJ2-1
TGTGCCAGCAGCCAAGGAGTGTGGACTAGCATCGATGAGCAGTTCTTC
CASSQGVWTSIDEQFF
>.|few|TRBV6-6|TRBJ2-7
TGTGCCAGCAGTTCTGACTACTACGAGCAGTACTTC
CASSSDYYEQYF
>.|.|TRBV18|TRBJ1-1
TGTGCCAGCTCACCGGACAGTATGGAAGCTTTCTTT
CASSPDSMEAFF
>.|few|TRBV5-1|TRBJ1-3
TGCGCCAGCAGCTTCGGCGCGCAGGTTTCTGGAAACACCATATATTTT
CASSFGAQVSGNTIYF
>TRBD1|.|TRBV4-1|TRBJ2-7
TGCGCCAGCAGCCAGACCTTCGACAGGGAACCCTACGAGCAGTACTTC
CASSQTFDREPYEQYF
>TRBD2|.|TRBV11-3|TRBJ2-1
TGTGCCAGCAGCTTAGGTAGCGGGGGCCACAATGAGCAGTTCTTC
CASSLGSGGHNEQFF
>TRBD1|.|TRBV5-1|TRBJ2-7
TGCGCCAGCAGCGTGACAGGGGGCGCGGAGTACTTC
CASSVTGGAEYF
>TRBD1|.|TRBV30|TRBJ1-5
TGTGCCTGGAGTCGCGGGGACAGCTATCAGCCCCAGCATTTT
CAWSRGDSYQPQHF
>.|.|TRBV5-4|TRBJ2-3
TGTGCCAGCAGGGGGGGACAGCGTATTGGGGCAGATACGCAGTATTTT
CASRGGQRIGADTQYF
>TRBD2|.|TRBV5-1|TRBJ2-2
TGCGCCAGCAGCTCGCTAGCGGGAGGTGTCGCCGGGGAGCTGTTTTTT
CASSSLAGGVAGELFF
>.|.|TRBV28|TRBJ1-4
TGTGCCAGCAGACCTTACACCTCAACTAATGAAAAACTGTTTTTT
CASRPYTSTNEKLFF
>TRBD1|.|TRBV4-1|TRBJ2-6
TGCGCCAGCAGCCAATACACCACAGGGGAACAAAGCTCTGGGGCCAACGTCCTGACTTTC
CASSQYTTGEQSSGANVLTF
>.|.|TRBV18|TRBJ1-1
TGTGCCAGCTCAAGTCCAGGGTCAAACACTGAAGCTTTCTTT
CASSSPGSNTEAFF
>TRBD2|.|TRBV4-1|TRBJ2-1
TGCGCCAGCAGCCAAGACCCCGCGGGAGAGATGAATGAGCAGTTCTTC
CASSQDPAGEMNEQFF
>TRBD1|.|TRBV5-1|TRBJ1-6
TGCGCCAGCAGCTTGGTTCAGGGGGAATCACCCCTCCACTTT
CASSLVQGESPLHF
>.|.|TRBV30|TRBJ1-1
TGTGCCTGGGGAATAGGGGCTGAAGCTTTCTTT
CAWGIGAEAFF
>TRBD2|few|TRBV4-1|TRBJ2-3
TGCGCCAGCAGCCAAGCCAGAGGGGCGGGAGGCACAGATACGCAGTATTTT
CASSQARGAGGTDTQYF
>TRBD2|.|TRBV7-6|TRBJ2-2
TGTGCCAGCAGCATACAACTAGCGGGAGGGCCGAACACCGGGGAGCTGTTTTTT
CASSIQLAGGPNTGELFF
>TRBD1|.|TRBV19|TRBJ2-7
TGTGCCAGTAGTCTTTCGGGGACAGGCCCCTACGAGCAGTACTTC
CASSLSGTGPYEQYF
>.|.|TRBV2|TRBJ2-1
TGTGCCAGCAGGAGGAATGAGCAGTTCTTC
CASRRNEQFF
>TRBD1|.|TRBV7-9|TRBJ1-3
TGTGCCAGCAGCTCGGGACAGGGAGAAGGTGGAAACACCATATATTTT
CASSSGQGEGGNTIYF